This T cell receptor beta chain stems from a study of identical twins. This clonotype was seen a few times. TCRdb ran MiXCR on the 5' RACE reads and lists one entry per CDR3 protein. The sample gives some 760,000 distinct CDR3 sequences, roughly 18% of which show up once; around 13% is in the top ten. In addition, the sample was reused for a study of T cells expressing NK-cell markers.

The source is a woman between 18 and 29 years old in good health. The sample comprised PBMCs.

The CDR3 region is CASSATAIQGYTF. Here the CDR3 DNA reads TGTGCCAGCAGCGCGACAGCTATCCAAGGCTACACCTTC. V usage is TRBV7-9 and J usage is TRBJ1-2; perhaps TRBD1 as D (5 bases). Trimming took 5 bases from V and 8 from J, leaving 15 bases between them. The V gene's germline CDR1 is SEHNR and CDR2 FQNEAQ (reference sequence). This CDR3 is 13 amino acids long.